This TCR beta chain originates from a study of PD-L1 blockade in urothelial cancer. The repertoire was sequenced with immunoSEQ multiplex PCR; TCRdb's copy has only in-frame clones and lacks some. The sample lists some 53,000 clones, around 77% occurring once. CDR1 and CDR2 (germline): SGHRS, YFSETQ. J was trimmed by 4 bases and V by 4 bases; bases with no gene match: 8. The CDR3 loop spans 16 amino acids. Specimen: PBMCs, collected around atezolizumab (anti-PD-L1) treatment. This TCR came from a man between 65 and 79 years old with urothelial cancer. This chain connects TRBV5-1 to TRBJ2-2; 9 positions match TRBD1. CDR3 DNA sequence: TGCGCCAGCAGCCGCTTGGGACAGGGAGTCACCGGGGAGCTGTTTTTT. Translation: CASSRLGQGVTGELFF.